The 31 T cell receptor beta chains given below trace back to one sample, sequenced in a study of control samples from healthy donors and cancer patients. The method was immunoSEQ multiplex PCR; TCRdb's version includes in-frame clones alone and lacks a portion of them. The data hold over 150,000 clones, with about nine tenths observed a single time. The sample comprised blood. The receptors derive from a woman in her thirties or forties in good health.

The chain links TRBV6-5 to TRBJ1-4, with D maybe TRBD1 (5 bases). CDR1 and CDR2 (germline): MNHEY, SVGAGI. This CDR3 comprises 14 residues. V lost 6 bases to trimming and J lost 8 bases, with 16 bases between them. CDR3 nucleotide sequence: TGTGCCAGCAGCCCCGACAGCAGAGGAGAAAAACTGTTTTTT. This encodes CASSPDSRGEKLFF.

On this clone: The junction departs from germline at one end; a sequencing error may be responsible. CDR3 amino acids: CASSLAGGQYNEQFF. The CDR3 DNA reads as TGTGCCAGCAGCCTAGCGGGGGGGCAATACAATGAGCAGTTCTTC. The chain joins TRBV7-9 to TRBJ2-1, with 12 bases lining up with TRBD2. The CDR3 sequence is 15 residues long. CDR1 and CDR2 from the germline V gene are SEHNR and FQNEAQ (reference sequence). Drawing the rest from reference TRBV7-9 and TRBJ2-1, the complete variable domain is DTGVSQNPRHKITKRGQNVTFRCDPISEHNRLYWYRQTLGQGPEFLTYFQNEAQLEKSRLLSDRFSAERPKGSFSTLEIQRTEQGDSAMYLCASSLAGGQYNEQFFGPGTRLTVL.

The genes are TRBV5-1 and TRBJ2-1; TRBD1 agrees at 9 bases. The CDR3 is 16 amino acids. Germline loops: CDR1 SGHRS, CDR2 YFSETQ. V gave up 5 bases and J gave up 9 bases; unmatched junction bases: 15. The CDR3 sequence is CASRARTGAMGSEQFF. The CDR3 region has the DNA TGCGCCAGCAGAGCCCGGACAGGGGCAATGGGGAGTGAGCAGTTCTTC.

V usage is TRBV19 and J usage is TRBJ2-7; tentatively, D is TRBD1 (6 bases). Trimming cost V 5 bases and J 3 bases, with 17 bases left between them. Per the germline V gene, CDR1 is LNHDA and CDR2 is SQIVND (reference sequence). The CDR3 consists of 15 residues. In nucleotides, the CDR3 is TGTGCCAGTAGTTTCGCAGGGGCCTTAAACTACGAGCAGTACTTC. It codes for CASSFAGALNYEQYF.

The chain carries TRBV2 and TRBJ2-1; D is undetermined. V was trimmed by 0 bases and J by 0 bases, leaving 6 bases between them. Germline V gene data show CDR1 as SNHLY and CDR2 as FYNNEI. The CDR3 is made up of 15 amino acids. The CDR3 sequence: CASSEAPSSYNEQFF. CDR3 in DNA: TGTGCCAGCAGTGAAGCCCCAAGCTCCTACAATGAGCAGTTCTTC.

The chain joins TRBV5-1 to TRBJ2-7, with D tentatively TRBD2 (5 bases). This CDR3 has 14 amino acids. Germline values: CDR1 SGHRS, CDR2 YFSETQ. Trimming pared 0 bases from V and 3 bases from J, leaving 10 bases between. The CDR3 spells CASSLAPGNYEQYF. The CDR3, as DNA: TGCGCCAGCAGCTTGGCCCCGGGGAACTACGAGCAGTACTTC.

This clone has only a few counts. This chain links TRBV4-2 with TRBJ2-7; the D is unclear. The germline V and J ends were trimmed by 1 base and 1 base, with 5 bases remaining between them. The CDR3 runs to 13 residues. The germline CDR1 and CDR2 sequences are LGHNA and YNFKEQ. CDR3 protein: CASSQGASYEQYF. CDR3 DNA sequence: TGTGCCAGCAGCCAAGGGGCTTCCTACGAGCAGTACTTC.

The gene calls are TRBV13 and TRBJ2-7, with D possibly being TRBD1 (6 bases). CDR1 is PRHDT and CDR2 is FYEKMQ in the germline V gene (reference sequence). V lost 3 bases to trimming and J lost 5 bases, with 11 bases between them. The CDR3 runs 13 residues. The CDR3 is CASSLNRVHEQYF. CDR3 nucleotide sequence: TGTGCCAGCAGCTTGAACAGGGTCCACGAGCAGTACTTC.

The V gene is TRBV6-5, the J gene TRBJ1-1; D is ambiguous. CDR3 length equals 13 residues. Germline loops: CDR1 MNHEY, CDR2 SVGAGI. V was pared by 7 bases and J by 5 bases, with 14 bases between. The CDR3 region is CASNPGPWTEAFF. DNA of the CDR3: TGTGCCAGCAACCCCGGGCCCTGGACTGAAGCTTTCTTT.

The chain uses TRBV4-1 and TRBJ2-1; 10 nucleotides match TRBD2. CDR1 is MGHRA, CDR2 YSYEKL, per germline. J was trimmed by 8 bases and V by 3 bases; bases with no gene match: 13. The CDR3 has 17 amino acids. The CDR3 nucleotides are TGCGCCAGCAGCCAGGGAATCCTAGCGGGGGAAATGTATGAGCAGTTCTTC. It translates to CASSQGILAGEMYEQFF.

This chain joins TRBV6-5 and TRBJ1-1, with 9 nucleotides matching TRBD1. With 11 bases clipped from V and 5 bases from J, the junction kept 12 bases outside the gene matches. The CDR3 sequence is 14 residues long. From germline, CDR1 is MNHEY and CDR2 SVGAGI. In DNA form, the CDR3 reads TGTGCCGGGAGGTCCGGGACAGGGATGACTGAAGCTTTCTTT. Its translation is CAGRSGTGMTEAFF.

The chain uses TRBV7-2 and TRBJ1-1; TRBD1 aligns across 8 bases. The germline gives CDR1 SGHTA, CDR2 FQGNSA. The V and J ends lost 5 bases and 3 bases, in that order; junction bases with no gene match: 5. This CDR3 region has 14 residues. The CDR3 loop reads CASSQQGGYTEAFF. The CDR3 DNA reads TGTGCCAGCAGCCAACAGGGGGGTTACACTGAAGCTTTCTTT.

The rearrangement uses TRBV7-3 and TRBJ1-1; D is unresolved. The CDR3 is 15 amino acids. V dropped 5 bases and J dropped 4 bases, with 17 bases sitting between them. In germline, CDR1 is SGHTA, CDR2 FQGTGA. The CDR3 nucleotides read TGTGCCAGCAGCGAAAAAGGCGGAATGGCCACTGAAGCTTTCTTT. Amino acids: CASSEKGGMATEAFF.

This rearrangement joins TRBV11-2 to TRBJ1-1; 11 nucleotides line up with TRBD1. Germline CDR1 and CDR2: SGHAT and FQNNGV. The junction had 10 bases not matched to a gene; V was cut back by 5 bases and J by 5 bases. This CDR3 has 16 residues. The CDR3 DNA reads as TGTGCCAGCAGCCCCTGGACAGGGGGCATGGCGACTGAAGCTTTCTTT. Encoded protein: CASSPWTGGMATEAFF.

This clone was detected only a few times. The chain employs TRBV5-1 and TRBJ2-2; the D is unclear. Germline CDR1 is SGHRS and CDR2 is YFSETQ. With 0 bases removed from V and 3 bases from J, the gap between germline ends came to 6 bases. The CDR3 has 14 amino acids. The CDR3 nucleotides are TGCGCCAGCAGCTTGGAGTTGTACACCGGGGAGCTGTTTTTT. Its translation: CASSLELYTGELFF.

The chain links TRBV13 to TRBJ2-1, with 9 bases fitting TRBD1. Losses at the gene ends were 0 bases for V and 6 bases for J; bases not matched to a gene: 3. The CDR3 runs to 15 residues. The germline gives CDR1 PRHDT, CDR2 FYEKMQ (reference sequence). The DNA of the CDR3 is TGTGCCAGCAGCTTAGGACAGGGGGCCTTCAATGAGCAGTTCTTC. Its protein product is CASSLGQGAFNEQFF.

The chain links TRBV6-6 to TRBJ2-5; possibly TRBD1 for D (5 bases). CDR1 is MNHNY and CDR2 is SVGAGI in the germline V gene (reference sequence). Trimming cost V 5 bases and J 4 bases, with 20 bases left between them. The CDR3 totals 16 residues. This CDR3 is CASSTTQGRNAETQYF. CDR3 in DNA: TGTGCCAGCAGTACGACTCAGGGAAGGAACGCAGAGACCCAGTACTTC.

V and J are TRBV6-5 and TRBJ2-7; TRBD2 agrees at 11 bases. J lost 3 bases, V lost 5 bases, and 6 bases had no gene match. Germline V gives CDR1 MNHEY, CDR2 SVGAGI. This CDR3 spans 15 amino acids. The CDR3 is CASSRGLAEYYEQYF. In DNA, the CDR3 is TGTGCCAGCAGTAGGGGACTAGCGGAATACTACGAGCAGTACTTC.

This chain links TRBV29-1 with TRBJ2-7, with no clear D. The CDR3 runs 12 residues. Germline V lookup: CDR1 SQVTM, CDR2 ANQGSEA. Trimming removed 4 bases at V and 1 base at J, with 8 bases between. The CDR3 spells CSVVDGSYEQYF. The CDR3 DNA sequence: TGCAGCGTTGTGGACGGATCCTACGAGCAGTACTTC.

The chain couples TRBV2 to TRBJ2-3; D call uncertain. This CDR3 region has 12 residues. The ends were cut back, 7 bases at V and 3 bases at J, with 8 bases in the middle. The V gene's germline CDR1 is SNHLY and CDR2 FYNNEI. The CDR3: CASTAATDTQYF. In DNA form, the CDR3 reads TGTGCCAGCACGGCCGCTACAGATACGCAGTATTTT.

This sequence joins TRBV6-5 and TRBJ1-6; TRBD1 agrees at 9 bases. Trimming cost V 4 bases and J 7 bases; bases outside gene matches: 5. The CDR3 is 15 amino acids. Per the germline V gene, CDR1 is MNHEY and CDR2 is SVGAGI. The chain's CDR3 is CASSSQDRGNSPLHF. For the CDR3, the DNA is TGTGCCAGCAGTTCCCAGGACAGGGGCAATTCACCCCTCCACTTT.

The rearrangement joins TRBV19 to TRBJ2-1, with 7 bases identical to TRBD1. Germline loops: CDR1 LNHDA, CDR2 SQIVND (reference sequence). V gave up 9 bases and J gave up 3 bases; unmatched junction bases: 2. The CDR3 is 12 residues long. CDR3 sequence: CASRDSYNEQFF. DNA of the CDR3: TGTGCCAGCCGGGACAGCTACAATGAGCAGTTCTTC.

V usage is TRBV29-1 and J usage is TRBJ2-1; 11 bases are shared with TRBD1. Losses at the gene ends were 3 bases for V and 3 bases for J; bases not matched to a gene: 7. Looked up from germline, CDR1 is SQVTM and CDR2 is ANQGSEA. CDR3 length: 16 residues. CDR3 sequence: CSVEVGTGGLYNEQFF. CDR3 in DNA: TGCAGCGTTGAGGTGGGGACAGGGGGGCTCTACAATGAGCAGTTCTTC.

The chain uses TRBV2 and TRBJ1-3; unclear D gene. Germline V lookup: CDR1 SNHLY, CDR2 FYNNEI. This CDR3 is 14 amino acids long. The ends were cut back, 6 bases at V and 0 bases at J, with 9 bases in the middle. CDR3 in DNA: TGTGCCAGCAGCTACACCGGCTCTGGAAACACCATATATTTT. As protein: CASSYTGSGNTIYF.

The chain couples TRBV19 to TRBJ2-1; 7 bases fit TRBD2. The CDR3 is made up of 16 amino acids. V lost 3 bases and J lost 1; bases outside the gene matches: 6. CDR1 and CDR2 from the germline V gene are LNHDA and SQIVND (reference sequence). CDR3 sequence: CASSIGGGGSYNEQFF. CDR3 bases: TGTGCCAGTAGTATCGGCGGGGGAGGTTCCTACAATGAGCAGTTCTTC.

CDR3 residues: CASSSIKTGGSLFF. The CDR3 nucleotides read TGTGCCAGCAGTTCAATAAAGACAGGGGGGAGTCTGTTTTTT. The V call is TRBV6-5, the J call TRBJ1-4, with 9 bases that match TRBD1. V trimming: 4 bases; J trimming: 14 bases; junction bases outside the gene matches: 11. This CDR3 region has 14 residues. The germline V gene has CDR1 MNHEY and CDR2 SVGAGI.

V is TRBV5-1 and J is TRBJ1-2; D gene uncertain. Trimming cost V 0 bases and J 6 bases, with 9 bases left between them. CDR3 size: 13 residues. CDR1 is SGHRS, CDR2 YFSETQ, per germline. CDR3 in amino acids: CASSLVVSDGYTF. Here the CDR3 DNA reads TGCGCCAGCAGCTTGGTAGTTTCCGATGGCTACACCTTC.

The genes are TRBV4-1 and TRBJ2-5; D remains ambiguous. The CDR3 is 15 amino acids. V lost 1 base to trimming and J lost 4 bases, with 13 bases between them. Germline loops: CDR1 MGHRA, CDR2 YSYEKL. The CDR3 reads CASSQAEGYGETQYF. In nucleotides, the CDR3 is TGCGCCAGCAGCCAAGCAGAAGGTTACGGAGAGACCCAGTACTTC.

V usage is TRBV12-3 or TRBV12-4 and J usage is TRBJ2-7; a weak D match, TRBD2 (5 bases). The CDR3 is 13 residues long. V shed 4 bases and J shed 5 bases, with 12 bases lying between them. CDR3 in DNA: TGTGCCAGCAGTTCCCCGGGGTCCCACGAGCAGTACTTC. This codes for CASSSPGSHEQYF.

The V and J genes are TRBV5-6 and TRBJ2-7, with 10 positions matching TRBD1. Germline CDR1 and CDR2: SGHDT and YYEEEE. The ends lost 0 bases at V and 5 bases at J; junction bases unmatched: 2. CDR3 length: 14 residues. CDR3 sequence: CASSLGGTGDEQYF. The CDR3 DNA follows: TGTGCCAGCAGCTTGGGTGGGACAGGGGACGAGCAGTACTTC.

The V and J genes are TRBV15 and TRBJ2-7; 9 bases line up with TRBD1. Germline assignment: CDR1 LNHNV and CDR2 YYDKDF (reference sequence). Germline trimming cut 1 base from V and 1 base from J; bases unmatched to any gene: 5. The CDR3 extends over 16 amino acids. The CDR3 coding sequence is TGTGCCACCAGCAGAGTGTCCGGGACAGGGTCCTACGAGCAGTACTTC. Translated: CATSRVSGTGSYEQYF.